The clone carrying this T cell receptor beta chain showed up many times. What it binds is unknown. Stated time point: patch test 3, about 24 weeks after DPC sensitization. Described treatment: therapeutic diphenylcyclopropenone sensitization with weekly scalp DPC. Prior to application of each patch test, blood was drawn. V lost 10 bases, J lost 7 bases, and 20 bases lay in between. Germline V lookup: CDR1 ENHRY, CDR2 SYGVKD. The CDR3 extends over 13 amino acids. These data are taken from a study of human T cells and chemical hapten exposure. The wider study: TCR yields differed between samples (mainly from small differences in pooled library volume).

Study results and caveats: No alteration of TCRs above 1 in 1000 frequency was seen with DPC sensitization.

One entry per CDR3 protein results from TCRdb running MiXCR on the RACE reads. The table includes 130,000 or so distinct CDR3 sequences, around 10% detected once. The chain couples TRBV10-3 to TRBJ2-7, with TRBD2 as a possible D gene (5 bases). The sequence was obtained from a woman between 50 and 59 years old with alopecia areata. Some clones in this sample may be carry-over from other donors' samples. The sequencing used whole blood, collected in connection with sensitization to the hapten diphenylcyclopropenone (DPC). CDR3 sequence: CATSPGNHGEQYF. In nucleotides, the CDR3 is TGTGCCACCTCTCCGGGGAACCACGGGGAGCAGTACTTC.